Below, 29 T cell receptor beta chains from the same sample are listed, as sequenced in a study of cytomegalovirus exposure and HLA in healthy donors. This PCR relied on a set of 60 Vbeta primers and 13 Jbeta primers. TCRdb's table, derived via immunoSEQ multiplex PCR, lists solely in-frame clones and lacks some. The sample lists more than 100,000 clones; about 76% were seen once. Input material: PBMCs. The receptor source for this set is a man in his fifties or sixties in good health and CMV-seropositive.

The chain joins TRBV9 to TRBJ2-1; D is perhaps TRBD1 (6 bases). Germline-derived CDR1 and CDR2 are SGDLS and YYNGEE. V lost 3 bases and J 2 bases, leaving 12 bases between the germline ends. There are 15 residues in the CDR3. The CDR3 loop is CASSAAGDTYNEQFF. The CDR3 nucleotides are TGTGCCAGCAGCGCTGCAGGGGATACCTACAATGAGCAGTTCTTC. Supplemented by reference TRBV9 and TRBJ2-1, the full variable domain reads DSGVTQTPKHLITATGQRVTLRCSPRSGDLSVYWYQQSLDQGLQFLIQYYNGEERAKGNILERFSAQQFPDLHSELNLSSLELGDSALYFCASSAAGDTYNEQFFGPGTRLTVL.

The J gene is TRBJ2-2, the V gene TRBV7-3, with D possibly being TRBD2 (5 bases). The CDR3 contains 14 residues. Trimming removed 5 bases at V and 2 bases at J, with 9 bases between. Germline V lookup: CDR1 SGHTA, CDR2 FQGTGA. The chain's CDR3 is CASSRGSNTGELFF. The CDR3 region has the DNA TGTGCCAGCAGCCGGGGATCCAACACCGGGGAGCTGTTTTTT.

The V call is TRBV29-1, the J call TRBJ2-1, with 12 bases fitting TRBD1. The CDR3 runs to 15 residues. Germline CDR1 SQVTM, CDR2 ANQGSEA. V was pared by 6 bases and J by 8 bases, with 11 bases of the junction left unmatched. CDR3 nucleotide sequence: TGCAGCGTCGCACAGCGAGGGACAGGGGGCCATGAGCAGTTCTTC. Translated, it gives CSVAQRGTGGHEQFF.

The V gene is TRBV6-8, the J gene TRBJ2-3; D not certain. With 3 bases removed from V and 7 bases from J, the gap between germline ends came to 17 bases. CDR3 length: 15 residues. Germline CDR1 and CDR2: MNHGY and SAAAGT. In nucleotides, the CDR3 is TGTGCCAGCAGTTATAACTGGGTAGCCCCGAATACGCAGTATTTT. This codes for CASSYNWVAPNTQYF.

V is TRBV5-5 and J is TRBJ1-1; D possibly corresponds to TRBD1 (6 bases). Germline V gives CDR1 SGHKS, CDR2 YYEKEE (reference sequence). This CDR3 has 12 amino acids. V was pared by 4 bases and J by 8 bases, with 12 bases between. The CDR3 DNA follows: TGTGCCAGCAGCACAGCGACAGGAGAAGCTTTCTTT. Its translation is CASSTATGEAFF.

The chain recombines TRBV29-1 with TRBJ2-5, with 10 bases that match TRBD1. The CDR3 is 14 residues long. The V gene's germline CDR1 is SQVTM and CDR2 ANQGSEA. V lost 4 bases, J lost 3 bases, and 5 bases stayed unmatched. CDR3 bases: TGCAGCGTTGGGGTAGGGACAGGGGAAGAGACCCAGTACTTC. This translates into CSVGVGTGEETQYF.

This clone was picked up one time. The chain combines TRBV19 with TRBJ1-2, with TRBD1 as a possible D gene (5 bases). The CDR3 loop spans 16 amino acids. CDR1 and CDR2 from the germline V gene are LNHDA and SQIVND (reference sequence). V lost 4 bases and J 3 bases, leaving 18 bases between the germline ends. The DNA of the CDR3 is TGTGCCAGTAGTAGCCCGGGGTCGGAGGGGCACTATGGCTACACCTTC. It translates to CASSSPGSEGHYGYTF.

The V call is TRBV6-1, the J call TRBJ2-7; 8 nucleotides agree with TRBD1. J was trimmed by 3 bases and V by 4 bases; bases with no gene match: 8. The CDR3 spans 15 residues. Germline CDR1 and CDR2: MNHNS and SASEGT. CDR3 amino acids: CASSAMGQADYEQYF. DNA of the CDR3: TGTGCCAGCAGTGCCATGGGACAGGCCGACTACGAGCAGTACTTC.

The rearrangement joins TRBV5-5 to TRBJ2-1; 10 nucleotides match TRBD2. The CDR3 is 14 amino acids. Germline V gene lookup returns CDR1 SGHKS and CDR2 YYEKEE (reference sequence). Trimming at V came to 6 bases and at J to 6 bases, leaving 6 bases not matched to a gene. CDR3 in DNA: TGTGCCAGCAAGGAACTAGCGGGACGCAATGAGCAGTTCTTC. As protein: CASKELAGRNEQFF.

The chain is built from TRBV9 and TRBJ2-2; 7 bases fit TRBD2. The CDR3 contains 15 residues. CDR1 SGDLS and CDR2 YYNGEE come from the germline V gene. J lost 5 bases, V lost 0 bases, and 4 bases had no gene match. The CDR3: CASSVALGGTGELFF. The DNA of the CDR3 is TGTGCCAGCAGCGTAGCTTTGGGAGGGACCGGGGAGCTGTTTTTT. The variable domain in full, completed from reference TRBV9 and TRBJ2-2, reads DSGVTQTPKHLITATGQRVTLRCSPRSGDLSVYWYQQSLDQGLQFLIQYYNGEERAKGNILERFSAQQFPDLHSELNLSSLELGDSALYFCASSVALGGTGELFFGEGSRLTVL.

This CDR3 reads CASSSRQGGTGELFF. CDR3 nucleotide sequence: TGTGCCAGCAGTTCCCGACAGGGAGGAACCGGGGAGCTGTTTTTT. The chain carries TRBV2 and TRBJ2-2; TRBD1 might be the D (7 bases). The V gene's germline CDR1 is SNHLY and CDR2 FYNNEI. The V end lost 5 bases, the J end lost 5 bases, and 15 bases lay between the germline ends. The CDR3 extends over 15 amino acids. Variable domain in full (rest from reference TRBV2 and TRBJ2-2): EPEVTQTPSHQVTQMGQEVILRCVPISNHLYFYWYRQILGQKVEFLVSFYNNEISEKSEIFDDQFSVERPDGSNFTLKIRSTKLEDSAMYFCASSSRQGGTGELFFGEGSRLTVL.

The V and J genes are TRBV28 and TRBJ1-1; 8 bases fit TRBD1. The CDR3 is 12 amino acids. V lost 8 bases to trimming and J lost 10 bases; unmatched junction nucleotides: 9. CDR1 is MDHEN and CDR2 is SYDVKM in the germline V gene. This chain's CDR3 is CASSDRVPGAFF. CDR3 sequence (DNA): TGTGCCAGCTCGGACAGGGTTCCGGGAGCTTTCTTT.

The chain uses TRBV5-1 and TRBJ2-3; 11 nucleotides match TRBD2. Germline lookup yields CDR1 SGHRS and CDR2 YFSETQ. CDR3 length equals 16 residues. V gave up 3 bases and J gave up 6 bases; unmatched junction bases: 9. The CDR3 here is CASSSGGVAGGDTQYF. CDR3 in DNA: TGCGCCAGCAGCTCGGGAGGTGTAGCGGGGGGGGATACGCAGTATTTT.

This clone was seen more than once but under ten times. The chain uses TRBV5-1 and TRBJ1-1; 10 bases fit TRBD1. V trimming: 7 bases; J trimming: 1 base; junction bases outside the gene matches: 16. The CDR3 consists of 18 residues. Per germline, CDR1 SGHRS and CDR2 YFSETQ. The CDR3 DNA reads as TGCGCCAGCTATCGTGACAGGGGGCGAAGGCTTCGGAACACTGAAGCTTTCTTT. Its translation is CASYRDRGRRLRNTEAFF.

The J gene is TRBJ1-1, the V gene TRBV4-1, with 10 bases fitting TRBD1. Germline CDR1 reads MGHRA; CDR2 reads YSYEKL. CDR3 length: 15 amino acids. V was clipped by 8 bases and J by 3 bases; unmatched bases: 9. The CDR3 region is CASSRGTGVDTEAFF. CDR3 nucleotides: TGCGCCAGCTCGCGAGGGACAGGGGTGGACACTGAAGCTTTCTTT.

The chain recombines TRBV5-1 with TRBJ2-1; possibly TRBD1 for D (6 bases). Germline-derived CDR1 and CDR2 are SGHRS and YFSETQ. This CDR3 spans 13 amino acids. V was trimmed by 1 base and J by 7 bases, leaving 9 bases between them. CDR3 region: CASSLQGNNEQFF. Here the CDR3 DNA reads TGCGCCAGCAGCTTGCAGGGGAATAATGAGCAGTTCTTC.

This clone was counted a single time. The rearrangement uses TRBV28 and TRBJ1-2; D unclear. The CDR3 extends over 13 amino acids. Germline V lookup: CDR1 MDHEN, CDR2 SYDVKM. Trimming removed 3 bases from V and 5 bases from J, with 10 bases in between. The CDR3 here is CASSFSNAYGYTF. The CDR3 region has the DNA TGTGCCAGCAGTTTTTCAAACGCGTATGGCTACACCTTC.

The chain has TRBV6-1 and TRBJ2-7; the D gene is possibly TRBD1 (6 bases). Germline V gives CDR1 MNHNS, CDR2 SASEGT. Trimming took off 8 bases at V and 8 bases at J, with 22 bases between the two ends. The CDR3 spans 14 residues. CDR3 amino acids: CASRGGQRPEKQYF. In DNA, the CDR3 is TGTGCCAGCCGAGGGGGACAAAGACCTGAAAAGCAGTACTTC.

This clone was recorded only once. J is TRBJ2-4 and V is TRBV28; D may be TRBD2 (7 bases). V was shortened by 11 bases and J by 7 bases, with 15 bases between the two germline ends. The germline V gene encodes CDR1 MDHEN and CDR2 SYDVKM. The CDR3 runs to 12 residues. CDR3 sequence: CAGEGGHNIQYF. CDR3 DNA sequence: TGTGCCGGGGAGGGGGGGCACAACATTCAGTACTTC.

The chain combines TRBV27 with TRBJ2-4, with 7 bases identical to TRBD2. Trimming took 6 bases from V and 9 from J; bases not matched to a gene: 17. Germline V gives CDR1 MNHEY, CDR2 SMNVEV (reference sequence). This CDR3 has 16 residues. The CDR3 spells CASRSMGRGSRAIQYF. The CDR3 region has the DNA TGTGCCAGCAGGTCCATGGGGCGGGGGTCACGTGCCATTCAGTACTTC.

The V and J genes are TRBV18 and TRBJ1-2, with TRBD1 matching 10 bases. Germline loops: CDR1 KGHSH, CDR2 LQKENI. V trimming: 4 bases; J trimming: 2 bases; junction bases outside the gene matches: 4. This CDR3 spans 15 amino acids. CDR3 loop: CASSLGQGINYGYTF. The CDR3 coding sequence is TGTGCCAGCTCACTGGGACAGGGGATCAACTATGGCTACACCTTC.

The chain combines TRBV4-2 with TRBJ1-1; D call uncertain. Germline CDR1 is LGHNA and CDR2 is YNFKEQ. This CDR3 contains 15 residues. V gave up 0 bases and J gave up 1 base, with 9 bases separating them. CDR3: CASSQDSAANTEAFF. DNA of the CDR3: TGTGCCAGCAGCCAAGATTCAGCGGCGAACACTGAAGCTTTCTTT.

The chain is built from TRBV7-9 and TRBJ1-6, with 8 bases matching TRBD1. The CDR3 is 15 amino acids. V was pared by 5 bases and J by 7 bases, with 7 bases of the junction left unmatched. The V gene's germline CDR1 is SEHNR and CDR2 FQNEAQ (reference sequence). CDR3 DNA: TGTGCCAGCAGCCCTCGGACAGGGAGCAATTCACCCCTCCACTTT. Protein product: CASSPRTGSNSPLHF.

The chain joins TRBV2 to TRBJ2-4, with 9 bases that match TRBD2. The CDR3 runs 13 residues. V trimming: 5 bases; J trimming: 6 bases; junction bases outside the gene matches: 2. From germline, CDR1 is SNHLY and CDR2 FYNNEI. The CDR3 loop is CASSYSGGNIQYF. The DNA of the CDR3 is TGTGCCAGCAGTTATAGCGGGGGAAACATTCAGTACTTC.

This clone came up a few times. This chain joins TRBV5-1 and TRBJ2-7; TRBD2 aligns across 10 bases. CDR1 is SGHRS and CDR2 is YFSETQ in the germline V gene. The CDR3 contains 16 residues. The J segment lost 7 bases and the V segment lost 3 bases, leaving 13 bases of the junction unmatched. Here the CDR3 reads CASSSLAGEGSEEQYF. The CDR3 DNA sequence: TGCGCCAGCAGCTCTCTAGCGGGAGAGGGGAGCGAAGAGCAGTACTTC. The complete variable domain, with remaining parts taken from reference TRBV5-1 and TRBJ2-7, reads KAGVTQTPRYLIKTRGQQVTLSCSPISGHRSVSWYQQTPGQGLQFLFEYFSETQRNKGNFPGRFSGRQFSNSRSEMNVSTLELGDSALYLCASSSLAGEGSEEQYFGPGTRLTVT.

There are a few counts of this clone. The chain recombines TRBV5-1 with TRBJ1-1; 7 bases agree with TRBD1. V dropped 4 bases and J dropped 6; count of bases not matched to a gene: 9. This CDR3 is built from 14 residues. Per the germline V gene, CDR1 is SGHRS and CDR2 is YFSETQ. The CDR3: CASSGTTGKSEAFF. CDR3 DNA sequence: TGCGCCAGCAGCGGGACGACAGGGAAATCTGAAGCTTTCTTT.

The CDR3 bases are TGCGCCAGCAGCTTGGGGGTGGGGGGAGCTGGGGCCAACGTCCTGACTTTC. It specifies CASSLGVGGAGANVLTF. The chain links TRBV5-1 to TRBJ2-6, with D possibly TRBD2 on 6 matching bases. Trimming shortened V by 0 bases and J by 2 bases, and 12 bases separated the two germline ends. Germline lookup yields CDR1 SGHRS and CDR2 YFSETQ. This CDR3 is built from 17 residues.

The chain has TRBV5-5 and TRBJ2-3; 7 bases match TRBD2. Germline loops: CDR1 SGHKS, CDR2 YYEKEE (reference sequence). The CDR3 length is 15 residues. J gave up 4 bases and V 0 bases, and 5 bases lay outside the gene matches. The CDR3 reads CASSLVSRGADTQYF. DNA for the CDR3: TGTGCCAGCAGCTTGGTATCCCGGGGGGCAGATACGCAGTATTTT.

The chain couples TRBV6-5 to TRBJ1-4; no firm D call. The CDR3 is 14 residues long. V lost 5 bases and J lost 2, with 9 bases in between. Germline V gives CDR1 MNHEY, CDR2 SVGAGI. In DNA form, the CDR3 reads TGTGCCAGCAGTCCTACCACTACTAATGAAAAACTGTTTTTT. Its protein product is CASSPTTTNEKLFF.